This T cell receptor (beta chain) was captured in a study of T cell responses to AZD1222 COVID-19 vaccine. Here immunoSEQ multiplex PCR was the method, and the copy in TCRdb shows in-frame clones only, minus some. This table holds fewer than 200,000 clones, around 94% found once. The V end lost 8 bases, the J end lost 0 bases, and 10 bases lay between the germline ends. Germline assignment: CDR1 LNHDA and CDR2 SQIVND (reference sequence). The length of the CDR3 is 13 residues. The sequencing used peripheral blood, collected 28 days after the second AZD1222 dose. The chain combines TRBV19 with TRBJ1-1; unclear D gene. The TCR comes from an adult who received the AZD1222 COVID-19 vaccine. The CDR3 reads CASSLTLNTEAFF. The CDR3 DNA reads TGTGCCAGTTCCTTAACACTGAACACTGAAGCTTTCTTT.